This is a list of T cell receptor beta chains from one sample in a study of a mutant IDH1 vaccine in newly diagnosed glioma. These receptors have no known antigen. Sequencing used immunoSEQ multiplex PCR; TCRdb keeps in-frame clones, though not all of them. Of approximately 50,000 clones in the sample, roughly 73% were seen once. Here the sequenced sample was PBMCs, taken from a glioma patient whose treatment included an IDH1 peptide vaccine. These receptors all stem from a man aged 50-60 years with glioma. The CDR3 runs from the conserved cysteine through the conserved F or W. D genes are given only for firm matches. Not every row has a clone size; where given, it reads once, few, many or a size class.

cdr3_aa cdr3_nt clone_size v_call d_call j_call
CASSQTQGLMGNEQFF TGCGCCAGCAGCCAAACTCAGGGGCTCATGGGGAATGAGCAGTTCTTC NA TRBV4-3 NA TRBJ2-1
CATSRAPARSNQPQHF TGTGCCACCAGCAGAGCCCCCGCCAGGAGCAATCAGCCCCAGCATTTT NA TRBV15 NA TRBJ1-5
CASSERRGTGGSQPQHF TGTGCCAGCAGTGAACGGAGGGGGACAGGGGGCAGTCAGCCCCAGCATTTT NA TRBV6-1 TRBD1 TRBJ1-5
CASSQLVTSGGLNEQYF TGCGCCAGCAGCCAACTAGTGACTAGCGGGGGTCTCAACGAGCAGTACTTC NA TRBV4-1 TRBD2 TRBJ2-7
CASSQDRASGQGYF TGTGCCAGCAGCCAAGATAGGGCCTCCGGTCAGGGGTACTTC once TRBV4-2 NA TRBJ2-5
CASSFRDRGGTQHF TGTGCCAGTTCATTCCGGGACAGGGGAGGGACCCAGCATTTT NA TRBV2 TRBD1 TRBJ1-5
CASSKAGNTEAFF TGTGCCAGCAGCAAAGCCGGTAACACTGAAGCTTTCTTT NA TRBV21-1 NA TRBJ1-1
CASSIRDRGIGGNQPQHF TGTGCCAGCAGTATACGGGACAGGGGGATTGGTGGCAATCAGCCCCAGCATTTT once TRBV5-6 TRBD1 TRBJ1-5
CAWGDRAYSGANVLTF TGTGCCTGGGGGGACAGAGCCTACTCTGGGGCCAACGTCCTGACTTTC NA TRBV30 TRBD1 TRBJ2-6
CASRLAGDF TGTGCCAGCAGGTTGGCCGGGGACTTC NA TRBV7-2 NA TRBJ1-2
CASSPEDRDYEQYF TGTGCCAGCTCACCCGAGGACAGAGACTACGAGCAGTACTTC few TRBV18 NA TRBJ2-7
CASSPTNEQYF TGTGCCAGCAGCCCAACTAACGAGCAGTACTTC few TRBV7-2 NA TRBJ2-7
CASSRGQQNTEAFF TGTGCCAGCAGCCGCGGACAGCAGAACACTGAAGCTTTCTTT once TRBV6-5 NA TRBJ1-1
CASSLSTSVYEQYF TGTGCCAGCAGCTTAAGCACCTCGGTCTACGAGCAGTACTTC NA TRBV7-6 NA TRBJ2-7
CASRKGDGTEAFF TGCGCCAGCAGAAAGGGGGACGGGACTGAAGCTTTCTTT NA TRBV5-1 NA TRBJ1-1
CASSVGGGKYEQYF TGTGCCAGCAGTGTCGGGGGGGGTAAGTACGAGCAGTACTTC NA TRBV6-1 TRBD2 TRBJ2-7
CASSPEPLNTEAFF TGTGCCAGCAGCCCCGAGCCACTTAACACTGAAGCTTTCTTT NA TRBV5-4 NA TRBJ1-1
CASSLGQGGEKLFF TGTGCCAGCAGCCTGGGGCAGGGAGGTGAAAAACTGTTTTTT NA TRBV7-2 NA TRBJ1-4
CASSDPRNTEAFF TGTGCCAGCAGTGACCCGAGGAACACTGAAGCTTTCTTT NA TRBV6-6 NA TRBJ1-1
CASSQSRGQTEAFF TGTGCCAGCAGCCAGTCAAGAGGGCAAACTGAAGCTTTCTTT NA TRBV6-4 NA TRBJ1-1
CASSGNRNPYEQYF TGTGCCAGCAGTGGTAACAGGAACCCCTACGAGCAGTACTTC NA TRBV25-1 NA TRBJ2-7
CASSGLAGGTDTQYF TGTGCCAGCAGCGGACTAGCGGGGGGGACAGATACGCAGTATTTT few TRBV9 TRBD2 TRBJ2-3
CATSRNQGTNTEAFF TGTGCCACCAGCAGAAACCAGGGGACGAACACTGAAGCTTTCTTT NA TRBV15 NA TRBJ1-1
CASSPGQENTEAFF TGTGCCAGCAGTCCGGGACAGGAGAACACTGAAGCTTTCTTT medium-sized TRBV6-1 TRBD1 TRBJ1-1